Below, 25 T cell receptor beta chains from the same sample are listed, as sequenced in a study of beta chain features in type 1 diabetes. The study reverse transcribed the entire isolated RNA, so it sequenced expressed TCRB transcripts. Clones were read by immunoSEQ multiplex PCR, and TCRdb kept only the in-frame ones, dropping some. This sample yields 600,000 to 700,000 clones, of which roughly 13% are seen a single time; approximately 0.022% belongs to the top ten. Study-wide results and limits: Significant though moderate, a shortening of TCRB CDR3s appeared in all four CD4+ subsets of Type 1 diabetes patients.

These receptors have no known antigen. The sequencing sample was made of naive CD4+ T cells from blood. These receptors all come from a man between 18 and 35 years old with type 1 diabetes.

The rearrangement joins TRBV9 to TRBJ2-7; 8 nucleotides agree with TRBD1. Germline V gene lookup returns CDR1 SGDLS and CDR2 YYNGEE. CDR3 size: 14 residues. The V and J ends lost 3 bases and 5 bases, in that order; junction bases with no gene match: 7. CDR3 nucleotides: TGTGCCAGCAGCGCCCAGCTACAGGGGGACGAGCAGTACTTC. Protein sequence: CASSAQLQGDEQYF.

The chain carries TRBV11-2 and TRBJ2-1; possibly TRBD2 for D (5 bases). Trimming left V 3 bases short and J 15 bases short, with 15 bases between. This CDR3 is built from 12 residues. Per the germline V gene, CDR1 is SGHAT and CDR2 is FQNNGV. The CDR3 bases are TGTGCCAGCAGCTTTTTACTAGGAGGTCCGTTCTTC. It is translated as CASSFLLGGPFF.

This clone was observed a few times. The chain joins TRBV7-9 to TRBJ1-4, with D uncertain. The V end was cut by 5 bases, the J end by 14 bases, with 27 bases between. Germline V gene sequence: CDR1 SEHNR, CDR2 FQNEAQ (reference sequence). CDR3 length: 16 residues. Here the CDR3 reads CASSQRWMGEMKGLFF. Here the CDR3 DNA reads TGTGCCAGCAGCCAGAGGTGGATGGGCGAAATGAAAGGGCTGTTTTTT.

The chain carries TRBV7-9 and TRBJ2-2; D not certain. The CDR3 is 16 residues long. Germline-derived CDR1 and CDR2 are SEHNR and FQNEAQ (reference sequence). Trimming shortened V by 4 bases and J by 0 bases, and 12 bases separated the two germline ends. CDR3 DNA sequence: TGTGCCAGCAGCTCCCGTGAAGCTCCGAACACCGGGGAGCTGTTTTTT. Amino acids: CASSSREAPNTGELFF.

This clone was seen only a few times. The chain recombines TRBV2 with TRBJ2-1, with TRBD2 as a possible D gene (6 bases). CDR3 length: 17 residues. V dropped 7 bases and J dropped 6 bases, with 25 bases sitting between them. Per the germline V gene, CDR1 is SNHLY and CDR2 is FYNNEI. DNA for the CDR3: TGTGCCAGCAACAAGGAGGAGGCGGGGTGGGCCCTCAATGAGCAGTTCTTC. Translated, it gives CASNKEEAGWALNEQFF.

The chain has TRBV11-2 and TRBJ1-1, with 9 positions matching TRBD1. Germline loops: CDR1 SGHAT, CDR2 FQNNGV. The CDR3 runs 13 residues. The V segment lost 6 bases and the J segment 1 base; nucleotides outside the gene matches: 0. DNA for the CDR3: TGTGCCAGCAGGGGACAGGGGAACACTGAAGCTTTCTTT. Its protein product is CASRGQGNTEAFF.

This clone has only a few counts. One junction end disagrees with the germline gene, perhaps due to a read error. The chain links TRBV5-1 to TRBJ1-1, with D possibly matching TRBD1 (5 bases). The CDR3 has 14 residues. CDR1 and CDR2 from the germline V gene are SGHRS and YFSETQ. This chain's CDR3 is CASRLDGQNTEAFF. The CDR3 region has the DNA TGCGCCAGCAGGTTGGACGGACAGAACACTGAAGCTTTCTTT.

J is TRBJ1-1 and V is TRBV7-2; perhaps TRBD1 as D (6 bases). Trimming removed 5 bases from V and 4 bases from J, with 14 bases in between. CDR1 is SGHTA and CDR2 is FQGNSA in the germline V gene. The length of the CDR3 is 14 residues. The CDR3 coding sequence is TGTGCCAGCAGCCTACTACAGGGCGGCACTGAAGCTTTCTTT. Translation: CASSLLQGGTEAFF.

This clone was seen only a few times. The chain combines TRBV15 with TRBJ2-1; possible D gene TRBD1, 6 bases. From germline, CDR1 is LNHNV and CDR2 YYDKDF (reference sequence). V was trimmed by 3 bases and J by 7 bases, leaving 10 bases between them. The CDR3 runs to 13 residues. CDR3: CATSSGTFNEQFF. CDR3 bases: TGTGCCACCAGCAGCGGGACATTTAATGAGCAGTTCTTC.

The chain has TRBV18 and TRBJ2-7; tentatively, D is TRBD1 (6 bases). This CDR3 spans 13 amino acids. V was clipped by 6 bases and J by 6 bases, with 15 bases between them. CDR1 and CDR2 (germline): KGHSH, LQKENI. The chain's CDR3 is CASSPGVEGEQYF. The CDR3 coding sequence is TGTGCCAGCTCTCCAGGGGTGGAAGGCGAGCAGTACTTC.

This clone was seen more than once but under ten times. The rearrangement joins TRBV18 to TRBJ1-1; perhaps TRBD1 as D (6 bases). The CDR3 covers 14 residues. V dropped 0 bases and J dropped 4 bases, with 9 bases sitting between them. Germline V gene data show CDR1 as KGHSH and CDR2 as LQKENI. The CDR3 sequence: CASSPPGAGTEAFF. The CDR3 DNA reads TGTGCCAGCTCACCACCGGGGGCGGGCACTGAAGCTTTCTTT.

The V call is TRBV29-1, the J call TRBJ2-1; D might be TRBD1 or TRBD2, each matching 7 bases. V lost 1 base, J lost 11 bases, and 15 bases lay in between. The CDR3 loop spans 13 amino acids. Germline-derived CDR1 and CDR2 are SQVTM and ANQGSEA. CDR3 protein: CSVEVGRGGQQFF. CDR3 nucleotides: TGCAGCGTTGAAGTGGGCAGGGGGGGACAGCAGTTCTTC.

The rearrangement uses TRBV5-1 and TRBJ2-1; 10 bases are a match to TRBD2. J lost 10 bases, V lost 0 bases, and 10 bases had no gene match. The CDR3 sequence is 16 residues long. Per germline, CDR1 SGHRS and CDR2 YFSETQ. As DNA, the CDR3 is TGCGCCAGCAGCTTGGAGCCTAGCGGGGGTCCCTGGGAGCAGTTCTTC. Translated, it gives CASSLEPSGGPWEQFF.

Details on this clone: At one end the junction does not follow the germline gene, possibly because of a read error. In DNA, the CDR3 is TGTGCTAGCAGCTTAGGGATTGGGGAAAGGGAGCAGTACTTC. Amino acid sequence: CASSLGIGEREQYF. V usage is TRBV7-7 and J usage is TRBJ2-7; no clear D. The germline gives CDR1 SSHAT, CDR2 FNYEAQ (reference sequence). The CDR3 has 14 residues. Full variable domain (remainder filled in from reference TRBV7-7 and TRBJ2-7): GAGVSQSPRYKVTKRGQDVTLRCDPISSHATLYWYQQALGQGPEFLTYFNYEAQPDKSGLPSDRFSAERPEGSISTLTIQRTEQRDSAMYRCASSLGIGEREQYFGPGTRLTVT.

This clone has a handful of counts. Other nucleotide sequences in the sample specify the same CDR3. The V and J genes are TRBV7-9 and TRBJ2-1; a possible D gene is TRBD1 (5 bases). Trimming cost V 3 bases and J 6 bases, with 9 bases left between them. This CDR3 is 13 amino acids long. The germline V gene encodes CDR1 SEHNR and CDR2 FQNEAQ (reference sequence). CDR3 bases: TGTGCCAGCAGCTTGGGGCCTTCCAATGAGCAGTTCTTC. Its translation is CASSLGPSNEQFF.

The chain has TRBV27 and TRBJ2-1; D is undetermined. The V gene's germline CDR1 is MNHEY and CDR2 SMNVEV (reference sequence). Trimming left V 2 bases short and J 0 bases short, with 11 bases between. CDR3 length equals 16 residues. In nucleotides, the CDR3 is TGTGCCAGCAGTTTAAGGTGGGCGAGCTCCTACAATGAGCAGTTCTTC. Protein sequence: CASSLRWASSYNEQFF.

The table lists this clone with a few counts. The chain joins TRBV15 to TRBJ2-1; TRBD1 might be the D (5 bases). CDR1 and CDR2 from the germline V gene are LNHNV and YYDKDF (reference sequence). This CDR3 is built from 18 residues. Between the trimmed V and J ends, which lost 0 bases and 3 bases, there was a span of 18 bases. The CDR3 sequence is CATSRDRDSGRDYNEQFF. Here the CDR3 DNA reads TGTGCCACCAGCAGAGATAGGGATTCGGGCAGGGACTACAATGAGCAGTTCTTC.

The CDR3 DNA sequence: TGTGCCAGCAGCAAGCTCTTTGTAGTAGGGCCGAATGAAAAACTGTTTTTT. Translation: CASSKLFVVGPNEKLFF. V and J are TRBV14 and TRBJ1-4; D is unresolved. V was pared by 5 bases and J by 5 bases, with 21 bases between. The CDR3 extends over 17 amino acids. CDR1 is SGHDN, CDR2 FVKESK, per germline.

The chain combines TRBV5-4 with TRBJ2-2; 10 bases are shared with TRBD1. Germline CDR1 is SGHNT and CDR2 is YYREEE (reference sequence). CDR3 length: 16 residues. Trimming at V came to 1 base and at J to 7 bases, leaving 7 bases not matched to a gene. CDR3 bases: TGTGCCAGCAGCTTGATGAGACAGGGGGCTAACGGGGAGCTGTTTTTT. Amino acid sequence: CASSLMRQGANGELFF. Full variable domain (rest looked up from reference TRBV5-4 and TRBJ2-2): ETGVTQSPTHLIKTRGQQVTLRCSSQSGHNTVSWYQQALGQGPQFIFQYYREEENGRGNFPPRFSGLQFPNYSSELNVNALELDDSALYLCASSLMRQGANGELFFGEGSRLTVL.

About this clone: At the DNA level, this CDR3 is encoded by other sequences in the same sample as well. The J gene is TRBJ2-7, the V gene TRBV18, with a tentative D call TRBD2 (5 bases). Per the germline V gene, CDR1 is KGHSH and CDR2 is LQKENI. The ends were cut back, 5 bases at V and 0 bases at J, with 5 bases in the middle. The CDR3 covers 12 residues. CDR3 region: CASSGSSYEQYF. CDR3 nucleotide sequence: TGTGCCAGCTCAGGGAGCTCCTACGAGCAGTACTTC. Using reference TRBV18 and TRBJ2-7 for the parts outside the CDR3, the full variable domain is NAGVMQNPRHLVRRRGQEARLRCSPMKGHSHVYWYRQLPEEGLKFMVYLQKENIIDESGMPKERFSAEFPKEGPSILRIQQVVRGDSAAYFCASSGSSYEQYFGPGTRLTVT.

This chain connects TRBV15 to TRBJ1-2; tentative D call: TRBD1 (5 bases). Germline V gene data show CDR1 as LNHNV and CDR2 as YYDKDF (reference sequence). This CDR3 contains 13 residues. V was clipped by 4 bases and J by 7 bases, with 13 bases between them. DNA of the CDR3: TGTGCCACCAGCATTGGGGCCGCGGGTGGCTACACCTTC. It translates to CATSIGAAGGYTF.

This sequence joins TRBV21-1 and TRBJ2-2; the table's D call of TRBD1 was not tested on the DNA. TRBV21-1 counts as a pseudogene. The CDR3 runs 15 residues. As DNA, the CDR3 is TGTGCCAGCAGCAACAAGACAGGGGGGAACGAGGAGCTGTTTTTT. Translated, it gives CASSNKTGGNEELFF.

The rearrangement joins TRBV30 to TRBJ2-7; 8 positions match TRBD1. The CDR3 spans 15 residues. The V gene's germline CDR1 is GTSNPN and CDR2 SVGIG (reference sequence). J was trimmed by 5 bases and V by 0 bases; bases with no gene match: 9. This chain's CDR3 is CAWSVGGRGRNEQYF. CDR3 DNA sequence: TGTGCCTGGAGTGTCGGTGGCAGGGGGCGCAACGAGCAGTACTTC.

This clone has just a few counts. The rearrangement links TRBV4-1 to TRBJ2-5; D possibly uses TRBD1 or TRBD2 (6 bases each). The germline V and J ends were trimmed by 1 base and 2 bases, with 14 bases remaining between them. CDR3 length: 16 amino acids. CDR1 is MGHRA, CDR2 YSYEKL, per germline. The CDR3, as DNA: TGCGCCAGCAGCCAAGCGGGGGCTAGTTGGCAAGAGACCCAGTACTTC. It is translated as CASSQAGASWQETQYF.

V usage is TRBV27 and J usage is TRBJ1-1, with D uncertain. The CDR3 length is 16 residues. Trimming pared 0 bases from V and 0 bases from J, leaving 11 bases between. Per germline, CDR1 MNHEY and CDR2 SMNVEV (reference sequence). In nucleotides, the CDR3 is TGTGCCAGCAGTTTATCGATTACGAGGTTGAACACTGAAGCTTTCTTT. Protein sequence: CASSLSITRLNTEAFF.